A selection of T cell receptor beta chains follows, all from one sample in a study of T cell changes during pregnancy in multiple sclerosis. The repertoire was sequenced with immunoSEQ multiplex PCR; TCRdb's copy has only in-frame clones and lacks some. In the table there are under 65,000 clones, roughly 92% of which are singletons. The sequences come from peripheral blood, collected in the second trimester of pregnancy. The receptors come from a female donor with multiple sclerosis, enrolled in a pregnancy study. Each CDR3 is given with its conserved first and last residue. D genes are given only for firm matches. For some rows the clone size is stated as once, few or many, or as a class when expanded; others skip it.

j_call d_call clone_size v_call cdr3_nt cdr3_aa
TRBJ2-7 - - TRBV18 TGTGCCAGCTCACCGGGACTCTACGAGCAGTACTTC CASSPGLYEQYF
TRBJ2-3 - - TRBV7-3 TGTGCCAGCAGCCCTTCCTCTCCTAGCACAGATACGCAGTATTTT CASSPSSPSTDTQYF
TRBJ2-7 - - TRBV7-2 TGTGCCAGCAGTGCTCAGGGCTACGAGCAGTACTTC CASSAQGYEQYF
TRBJ2-1 TRBD2 - TRBV5-1 TGCGCCAGCAGCTTGGCCGAGGTGGGAGGGGATGAGCAGTTCTTC CASSLAEVGGDEQFF
TRBJ2-3 TRBD2 - TRBV30 TGTGCCTGGAGTCGGCGGGAGGACGGTACGCAGTATTTT CAWSRREDGTQYF
TRBJ2-7 TRBD1 few TRBV4-1 TGCGCCAGCAGCCCGGGACAGGGTGGTGACTACGAGCAGTACTTC CASSPGQGGDYEQYF
TRBJ2-7 - - TRBV6-1 TGTGCCAGCAGTTCGGGTAGGTCCTACGAGCAGTACTTC CASSSGRSYEQYF
TRBJ1-1 - - TRBV30 TGTGCCTGGAGTGTGCTGCAACAGGGGAACACTGAAGCTTTCTTT CAWSVLQQGNTEAFF
TRBJ1-1 - - TRBV7-9 TGTGCCAGCAGCTTCGGTCTGAACACTGAAGCTTTCTTT CASSFGLNTEAFF
TRBJ2-5 - - TRBV1 TGCACCAGCAGTCCTGAGGGAGGGGAATTGGAGACCCAGTACTTC CTSSPEGGELETQYF
TRBJ1-5 - - TRBV30 TGTGCCTGGAGTGTGAACTTCGGGCAGCCCCAGCATTTT CAWSVNFGQPQHF
TRBJ2-7 TRBD1 few TRBV7-9 TGTGCCAGCAGCTACGGGACAGGGATCGAGCAGTACTTC CASSYGTGIEQYF
TRBJ1-2 - once TRBV7-2 TGTGCCAGCAGCTTATCAATGACAGACGACGGGGGCTACACCTTC CASSLSMTDDGGYTF
TRBJ1-3 - - TRBV28 TGTGCCAGCAGTTTATCAGGACTCGGAAACACCATATATTTT CASSLSGLGNTIYF
TRBJ2-7 - - TRBV5-1 TGCGCCAGCAGGCCCTCAGGGTTGTCCTACGAGCAGTACTTC CASRPSGLSYEQYF
TRBJ2-5 - - TRBV30 TGTGCCTGGGGGGGGCAAGAGACCCAGTACTTC CAWGGQETQYF
TRBJ2-2 - - TRBV23-1 TGCGCCAGCAGTTCACGGACAGGCGGAGGGACCGGGGAGCTGTTTTTT CASSSRTGGGTGELFF
TRBJ2-7 - - TRBV27 TGTGCCAGCAGTTTGGCCGGGAGTACCTACGAGCAGTACTTC CASSLAGSTYEQYF
TRBJ2-7 TRBD1 - TRBV6-1 TGTGCCAGCAGTGGAAACAGGGGGACCGGCCCTCACGAGCAGTACTTC CASSGNRGTGPHEQYF
TRBJ2-6 TRBD1 - TRBV7-4 TGTGCCAGCAGCCCCGGACAGGGATTCCTCTCTGGGGCCAACGTCCTGACTTTC CASSPGQGFLSGANVLTF